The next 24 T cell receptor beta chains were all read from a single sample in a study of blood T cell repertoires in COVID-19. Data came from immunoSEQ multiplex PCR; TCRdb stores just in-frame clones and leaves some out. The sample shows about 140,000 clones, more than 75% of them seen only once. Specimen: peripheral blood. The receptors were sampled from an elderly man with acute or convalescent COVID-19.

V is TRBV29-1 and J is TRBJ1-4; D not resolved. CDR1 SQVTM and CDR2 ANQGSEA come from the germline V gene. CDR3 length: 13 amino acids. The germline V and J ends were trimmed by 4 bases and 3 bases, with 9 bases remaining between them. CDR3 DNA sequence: TGCAGCGTTGGTCAGGCACCTAATGAAAAACTGTTTTTT. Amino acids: CSVGQAPNEKLFF.

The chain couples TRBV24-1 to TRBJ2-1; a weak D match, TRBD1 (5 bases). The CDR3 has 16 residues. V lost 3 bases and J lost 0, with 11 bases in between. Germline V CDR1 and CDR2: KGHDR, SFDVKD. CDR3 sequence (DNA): TGTGCCACCAGTGATAGTCAGGGAATCTCCTACAATGAGCAGTTCTTC. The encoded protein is CATSDSQGISYNEQFF.

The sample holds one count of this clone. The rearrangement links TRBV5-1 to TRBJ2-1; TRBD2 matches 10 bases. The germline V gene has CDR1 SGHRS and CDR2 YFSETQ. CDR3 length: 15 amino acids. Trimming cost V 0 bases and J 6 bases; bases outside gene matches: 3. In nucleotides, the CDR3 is TGCGCCAGCAGCTTGGCCCTAGCGGGGGCCAATGAGCAGTTCTTC. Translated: CASSLALAGANEQFF.

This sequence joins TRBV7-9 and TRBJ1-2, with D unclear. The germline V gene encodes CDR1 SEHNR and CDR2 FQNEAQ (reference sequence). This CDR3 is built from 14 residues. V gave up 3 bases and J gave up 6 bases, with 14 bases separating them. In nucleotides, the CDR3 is TGTGCCAGCAGCTTCGGCCTCACCGAGGATGGCTACACCTTC. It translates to CASSFGLTEDGYTF. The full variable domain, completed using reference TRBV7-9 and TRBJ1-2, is DTGVSQNPRHKITKRGQNVTFRCDPISEHNRLYWYRQTLGQGPEFLTYFQNEAQLEKSRLLSDRFSAERPKGSFSTLEIQRTEQGDSAMYLCASSFGLTEDGYTFGSGTRLTVV.

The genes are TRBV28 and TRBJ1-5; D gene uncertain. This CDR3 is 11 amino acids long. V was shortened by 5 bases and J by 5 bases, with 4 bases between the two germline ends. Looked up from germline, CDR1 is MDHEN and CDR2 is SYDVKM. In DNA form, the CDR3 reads TGTGCCAGCAGTCGGGATCAGCCCCAGCATTTT. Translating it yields CASSRDQPQHF. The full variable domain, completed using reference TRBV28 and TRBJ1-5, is DVKVTQSSRYLVKRTGEKVFLECVQDMDHENMFWYRQDPGLGLRLIYFSYDVKMKEKGDIPEGYSVSREKKERFSLILESASTNQTSMYLCASSRDQPQHFGDGTRLSIL.

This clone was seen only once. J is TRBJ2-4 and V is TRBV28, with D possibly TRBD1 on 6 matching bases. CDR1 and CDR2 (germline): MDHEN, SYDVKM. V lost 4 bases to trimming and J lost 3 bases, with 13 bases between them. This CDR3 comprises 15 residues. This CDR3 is CASSSTGLGKNIQYF. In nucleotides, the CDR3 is TGTGCCAGCAGTTCAACAGGGCTGGGCAAAAACATTCAGTACTTC.

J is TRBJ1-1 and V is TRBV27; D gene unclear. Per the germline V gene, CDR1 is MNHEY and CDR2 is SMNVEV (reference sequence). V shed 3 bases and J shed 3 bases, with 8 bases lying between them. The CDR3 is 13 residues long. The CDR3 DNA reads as TGTGCCAGCAGTTTTGTTCCAGACACTGAAGCTTTCTTT. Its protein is CASSFVPDTEAFF.

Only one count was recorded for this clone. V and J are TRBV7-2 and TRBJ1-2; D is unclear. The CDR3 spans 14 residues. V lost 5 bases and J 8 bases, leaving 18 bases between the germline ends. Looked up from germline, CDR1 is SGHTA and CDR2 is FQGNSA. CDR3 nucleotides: TGTGCCAGCAGCCCTGGAGCGTTCACCCAGGGCTACACCTTC. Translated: CASSPGAFTQGYTF.

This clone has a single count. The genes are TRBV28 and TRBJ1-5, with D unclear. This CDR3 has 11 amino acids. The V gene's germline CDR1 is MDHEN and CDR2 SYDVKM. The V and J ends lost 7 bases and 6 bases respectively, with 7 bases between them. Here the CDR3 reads CASMGVQPQHF. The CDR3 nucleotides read TGTGCCAGCATGGGCGTTCAGCCCCAGCATTTT.

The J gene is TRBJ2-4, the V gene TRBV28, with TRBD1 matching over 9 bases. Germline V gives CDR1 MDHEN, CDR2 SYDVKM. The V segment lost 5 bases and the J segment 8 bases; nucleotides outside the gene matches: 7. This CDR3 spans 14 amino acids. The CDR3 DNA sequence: TGTGCCAGCAGTCCCGGACAGGGGTTGTACATTCAGTACTTC. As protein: CASSPGQGLYIQYF.

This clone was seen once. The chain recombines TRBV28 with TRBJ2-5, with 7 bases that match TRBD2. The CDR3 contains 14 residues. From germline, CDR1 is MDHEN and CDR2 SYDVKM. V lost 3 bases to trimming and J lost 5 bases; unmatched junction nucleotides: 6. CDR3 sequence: CASSFAGGSETQYF. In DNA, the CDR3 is TGTGCCAGCAGTTTCGCCGGGGGGTCTGAGACCCAGTACTTC. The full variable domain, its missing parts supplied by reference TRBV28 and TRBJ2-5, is DVKVTQSSRYLVKRTGEKVFLECVQDMDHENMFWYRQDPGLGLRLIYFSYDVKMKEKGDIPEGYSVSREKKERFSLILESASTNQTSMYLCASSFAGGSETQYFGPGTRLLVL.

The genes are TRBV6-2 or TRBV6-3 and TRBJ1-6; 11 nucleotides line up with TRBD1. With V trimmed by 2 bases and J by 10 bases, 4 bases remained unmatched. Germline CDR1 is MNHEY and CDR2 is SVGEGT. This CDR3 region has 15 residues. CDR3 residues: CASSYLGQGASPLHF. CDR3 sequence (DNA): TGTGCCAGCAGTTACCTCGGACAGGGGGCCTCACCCCTCCACTTT.

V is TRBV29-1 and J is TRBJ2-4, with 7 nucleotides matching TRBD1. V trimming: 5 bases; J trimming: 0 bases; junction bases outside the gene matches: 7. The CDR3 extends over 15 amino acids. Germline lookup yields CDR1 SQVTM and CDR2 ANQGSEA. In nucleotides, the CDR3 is TGCAGCGTTAGCCTGGGACAGCTAGCCAAAAACATTCAGTACTTC. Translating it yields CSVSLGQLAKNIQYF. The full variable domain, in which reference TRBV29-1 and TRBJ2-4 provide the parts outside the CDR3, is SAVISQKPSRDICQRGTSLTIQCQVDSQVTMMFWYRQQPGQSLTLIATANQGSEATYESGFVIDKFPISRPNLTFSTLTVSNMSPEDSSIYLCSVSLGQLAKNIQYFGAGTRLSVL.

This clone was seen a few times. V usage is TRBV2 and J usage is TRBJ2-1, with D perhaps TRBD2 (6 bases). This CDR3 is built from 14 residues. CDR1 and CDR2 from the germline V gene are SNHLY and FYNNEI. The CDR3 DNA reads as TGTGTTCTGGGGACTCAAGCCTGGGACAATGAGCAGTTCTTC. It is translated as CVLGTQAWDNEQFF.

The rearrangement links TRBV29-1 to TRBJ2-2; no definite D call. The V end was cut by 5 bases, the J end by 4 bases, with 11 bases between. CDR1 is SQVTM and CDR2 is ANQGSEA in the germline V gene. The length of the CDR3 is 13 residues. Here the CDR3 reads CSVKVSGTGELFF. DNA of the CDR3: TGCAGCGTTAAGGTCTCGGGCACCGGGGAGCTGTTTTTT.

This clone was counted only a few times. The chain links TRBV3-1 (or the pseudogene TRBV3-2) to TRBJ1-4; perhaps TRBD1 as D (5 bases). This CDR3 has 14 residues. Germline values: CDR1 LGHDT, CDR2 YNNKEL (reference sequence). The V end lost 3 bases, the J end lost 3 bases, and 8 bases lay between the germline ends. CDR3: CASSHEGANEKLFF. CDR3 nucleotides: TGTGCCAGCAGCCATGAAGGGGCTAATGAAAAACTGTTTTTT.

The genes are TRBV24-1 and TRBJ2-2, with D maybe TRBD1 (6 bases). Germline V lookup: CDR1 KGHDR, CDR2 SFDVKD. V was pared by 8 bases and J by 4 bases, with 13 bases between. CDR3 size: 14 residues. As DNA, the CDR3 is TGTGCCACCAATCAGGGGATCGGCACCGGGGAGCTGTTTTTT. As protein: CATNQGIGTGELFF.

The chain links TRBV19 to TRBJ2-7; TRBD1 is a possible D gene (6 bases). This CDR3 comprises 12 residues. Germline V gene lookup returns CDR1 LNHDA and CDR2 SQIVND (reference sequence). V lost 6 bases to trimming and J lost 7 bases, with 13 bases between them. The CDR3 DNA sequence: TGTGCCAGTAGAGGGGGTACGCGTGAGCAGTACTTC. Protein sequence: CASRGGTREQYF.

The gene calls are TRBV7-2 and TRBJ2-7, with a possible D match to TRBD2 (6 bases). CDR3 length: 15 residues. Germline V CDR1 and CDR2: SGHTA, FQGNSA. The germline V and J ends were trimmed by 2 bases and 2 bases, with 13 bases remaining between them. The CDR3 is CASSLRREAPYEQYF. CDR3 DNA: TGTGCCAGCAGCTTAAGGAGGGAGGCCCCCTACGAGCAGTACTTC.

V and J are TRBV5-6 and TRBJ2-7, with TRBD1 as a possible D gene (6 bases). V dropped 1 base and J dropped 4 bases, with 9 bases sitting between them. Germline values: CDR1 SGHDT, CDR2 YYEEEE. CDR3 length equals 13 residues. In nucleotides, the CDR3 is TGTGCCAGCAGCTTGCCAGGGACATACGAGCAGTACTTC. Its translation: CASSLPGTYEQYF. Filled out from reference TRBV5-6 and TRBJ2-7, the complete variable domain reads DAGVTQSPTHLIKTRGQQVTLRCSPKSGHDTVSWYQQALGQGPQFIFQYYEEEERQRGNFPDRFSGHQFPNYSSELNVNALLLGDSALYLCASSLPGTYEQYFGPGTRLTVT.

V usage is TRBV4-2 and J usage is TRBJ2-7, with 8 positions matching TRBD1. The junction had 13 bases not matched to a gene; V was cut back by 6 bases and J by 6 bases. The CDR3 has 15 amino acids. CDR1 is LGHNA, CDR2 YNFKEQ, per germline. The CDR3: CASSPMQGARSEQYF. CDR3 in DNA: TGTGCCAGCAGTCCCATGCAGGGGGCCAGGAGCGAGCAGTACTTC.

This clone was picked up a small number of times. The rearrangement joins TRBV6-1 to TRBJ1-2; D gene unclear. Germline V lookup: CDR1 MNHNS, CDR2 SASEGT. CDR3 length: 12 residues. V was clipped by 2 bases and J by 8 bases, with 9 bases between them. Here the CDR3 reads CASSESAMGYTF. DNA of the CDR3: TGTGCCAGCAGTGAATCCGCGATGGGCTACACCTTC.

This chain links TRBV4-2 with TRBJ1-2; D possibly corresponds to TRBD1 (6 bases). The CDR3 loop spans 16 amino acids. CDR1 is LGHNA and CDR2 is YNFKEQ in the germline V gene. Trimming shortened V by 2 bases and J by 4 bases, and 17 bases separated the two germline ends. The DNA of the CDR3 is TGTGCCAGCAGCCAATCAACAGGGCAGCAGGTCTATGGCTACACCTTC. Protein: CASSQSTGQQVYGYTF.

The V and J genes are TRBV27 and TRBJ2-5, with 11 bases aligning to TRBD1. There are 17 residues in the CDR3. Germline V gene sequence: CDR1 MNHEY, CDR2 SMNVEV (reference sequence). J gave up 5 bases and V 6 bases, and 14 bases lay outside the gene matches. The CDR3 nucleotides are TGTGCCAGCAGCCCGGACAGGGGGCGCGCGATGGGGGAGACCCAGTACTTC. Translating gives CASSPDRGRAMGETQYF.